This T cell receptor beta chain was observed in a study of spatial heterogeneity in lung cancer. Stated time point: sample taken at primary tumor resection. This clonotype was seen a single time. In TCRdb, the 5' RACE reads were re-called with MiXCR into one record per CDR3 protein. The sample has about 1,900 distinct CDR3 sequences, roughly 7.8% seen once. The source material was normal lung tissue next to the tumor, sampled at surgery. The TCR was taken from a female donor with early-stage non-small cell lung cancer.

The CDR3 reads CASSYSGQGVPEAGELFF. The DNA for the CDR3 is TGTGCCAGCAGTTACTCGGGACAGGGTGTTCCAGAGGCCGGGGAGCTGTTTTTT. The chain is built from TRBV6-5 and TRBJ2-2; 9 positions agree with TRBD1. The CDR3 runs to 18 residues. The germline V gene has CDR1 MNHEY and CDR2 SVGAGI. J gave up 6 bases and V 0 bases, and 11 bases lay outside the gene matches.